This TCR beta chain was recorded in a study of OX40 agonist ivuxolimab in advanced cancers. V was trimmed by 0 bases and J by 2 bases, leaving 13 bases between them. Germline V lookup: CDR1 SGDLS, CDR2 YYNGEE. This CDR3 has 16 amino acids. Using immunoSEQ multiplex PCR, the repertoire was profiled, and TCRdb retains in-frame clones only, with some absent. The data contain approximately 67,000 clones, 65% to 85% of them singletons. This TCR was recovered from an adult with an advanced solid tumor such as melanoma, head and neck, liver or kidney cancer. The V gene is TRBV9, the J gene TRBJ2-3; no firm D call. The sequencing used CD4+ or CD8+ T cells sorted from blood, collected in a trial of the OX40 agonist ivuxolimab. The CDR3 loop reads CASSVGRHIHTDTQYF. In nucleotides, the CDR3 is TGTGCCAGCAGCGTAGGTCGGCATATCCACACAGATACGCAGTATTTT.